What follows describes a single TCR beta chain. Generated by immunoSEQ multiplex PCR, the TCRdb table keeps only in-frame clones and is missing some. The sample holds fewer than 140,000 clones; about 85% are singletons and the top ten take about 1.8%. The data are from a study of cytomegalovirus exposure and HLA in healthy donors. Germline CDR1 is MNHNY and CDR2 is SVGAGI (reference sequence). V dropped 5 bases and J dropped 8 bases, with 21 bases sitting between them. The CDR3 loop spans 16 amino acids. The receptor was derived from a woman under 30 in good health and CMV-seropositive. The specimen sequenced was PBMCs. The chain is built from TRBV6-6 and TRBJ2-2; D is possibly TRBD2 (6 bases). Written as DNA, the CDR3 is TGTGCCAGCAGTCCGCGGGACCAGGAAGAAGGTGGGGAGCTGTTTTTT. This translates into CASSPRDQEEGGELFF.